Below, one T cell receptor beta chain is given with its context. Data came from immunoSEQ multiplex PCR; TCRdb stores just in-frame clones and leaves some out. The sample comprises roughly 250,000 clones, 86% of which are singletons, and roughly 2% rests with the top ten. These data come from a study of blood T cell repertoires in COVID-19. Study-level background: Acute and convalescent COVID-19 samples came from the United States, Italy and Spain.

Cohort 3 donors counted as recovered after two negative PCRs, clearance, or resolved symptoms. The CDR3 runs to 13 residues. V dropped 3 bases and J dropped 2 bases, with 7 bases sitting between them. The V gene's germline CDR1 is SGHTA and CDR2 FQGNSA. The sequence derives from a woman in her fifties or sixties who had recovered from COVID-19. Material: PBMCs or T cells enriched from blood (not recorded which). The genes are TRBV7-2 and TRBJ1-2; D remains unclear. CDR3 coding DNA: TGTGCCAGCAGCTTGTACACGAACTATGGCTACACCTTC. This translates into CASSLYTNYGYTF.